The subject of this entry is one T cell receptor beta chain. Which antigen it targets is not known. No base quality information exists; no much larger clone differs at one position. Its CDR3 holds 15 amino acids, cysteine through phenylalanine. Left in the record is the CDR3 DNA by itself, 45 bases read in frame from the first base. V and J are trimmed by 5 bases and 5 bases, and the gene matches miss 10 bases of the junction. According to the germline V gene (reference sequence), CDR1 reads LNHNV and CDR2 reads YYDKDF. This sample is part of a study of cytomegalovirus exposure and HLA in healthy donors (dated by TCRdb to about 2017). In the study overall: The 500 to 800 repertoires of the first cohort and the 95 to 150 validation repertoires were produced on the same platform, according to a later analysis. A separate validation cohort of 90 to 150 different subjects was used in addition to the 666-subject first cohort. To predict cytomegalovirus infection status, the study combined high-throughput TCR immunosequencing, statistical association of individual TCRs with disease status, and machine learning. The aim of the study was to test whether cataloging public T cell receptors could identify signatures of past pathogen exposure.

Points the paper makes about the study in general: Subsequent analysis determined that TCRs grouped into clusters in the first cohort also showed a tendency toward co-occurrence across the roughly 120 validation repertoires, and 85% to 95% of cluster scores exceeded 0. A few of the identified cytomegalovirus-associated TCR beta chains were confirmed in vitro to be specific for cytomegalovirus antigens. According to the authors, the approach could potentially be generalized to other disease states and immunological phenotypes. The classifier was reported to diagnose cytomegalovirus status with high specificity and sensitivity in both the original cohort and the validation cohort. Across donors, most TCR sequences were observed very rarely, whereas some public TCRs were present in many individuals. A total of about 150 TCR beta chains were listed by the study as associated with cytomegalovirus. A later analysis had no HLA typing for the validation cohort, so co-occurrence there was scored across all 110 or so repertoires.

The donors were included in the validation cohort of 100 to 150 subjects, a group kept apart from the roughly 690-subject first cohort. The library was prepared using the immunoSEQ multiplex PCR assay. On the study's bioinformatics: A statistical classification framework was built to diagnose cytomegalovirus status from the catalog of TCR beta chain sequences. In its TCRdb copy, this immuneACCESS table keeps in-frame sequences only and misses some clones. Where compared with another copy, unresolved V genes explain less than half of these, and the others have no known cause. V and J calls and clone size come straight from that table; D and trimming were deduced from the DNA. The sample table lists over 60,000 clones, roughly 96% of them with a count of one. Of the sample, under 2.5% is held by the ten largest clones.

The TCR originated in a man between 18 and 35 years old in good health and CMV-seronegative. The sequence joins TRBV15 to TRBJ2-3; 7 central bases correspond to TRBD2. Sequenced sample: PBMCs. The nucleotide sequence is TGTGCCACCAGCTGGAGGGGAGGGTCGGAAGATACGCAGTATTTT. The resulting protein is CATSWRGGSEDTQYF.